These 10 T cell receptor beta chains were all obtained from the same sample, sequenced in a study of T cell clones after liver transplantation. Method: immunoSEQ multiplex PCR; TCRdb's copy keeps in-frame clones and lacks some. The sample has 50,000 to 55,000 clones; approximately 71% are singletons. The material sequenced was CD4+ T cells from blood, taken roughly 56 months after liver transplant. These receptors originate from a human patient who received a liver transplant. The graft donor may account for some of the T cells.

This chain links TRBV9 with TRBJ1-2; 10 nucleotides agree with TRBD1. The V gene end was trimmed by 8 bases and the J gene end by 8 bases; junction bases not matched to a gene: 12. The CDR3 has 14 residues. Per germline, CDR1 SGDLS and CDR2 YYNGEE. CDR3 sequence reads: CASTIGQGERGYTF. The CDR3 DNA reads TGTGCCAGTACGATTGGACAGGGGGAGCGAGGCTACACCTTC.

In this sample, this clone turned up once. J is TRBJ2-1 and V is TRBV6-5; D is uncertain. V was pared by 7 bases and J by 0 bases, with 13 bases between. Germline V gives CDR1 MNHEY, CDR2 SVGAGI. The CDR3 is 15 amino acids. Written as DNA, the CDR3 is TGTGCCAGCACCCCATCTCCGAGCTCCTACAATGAGCAGTTCTTC. Its translation: CASTPSPSSYNEQFF.

This clone was found a few times. The J gene is TRBJ2-3, the V gene TRBV27, with D hard to call. CDR1 MNHEY and CDR2 SMNVEV come from the germline V gene (reference sequence). This CDR3 spans 15 amino acids. V was pared by 3 bases and J by 3 bases, with 13 bases between. The CDR3 region has the DNA TGTGCCAGCAGTTTCAGTGGGCCCGCTACAGATACGCAGTATTTT. It specifies CASSFSGPATDTQYF.

The chain links TRBV7-8 to TRBJ2-7, with D unresolved. In germline, CDR1 is SGHVS, CDR2 FQNEAQ. CDR3 length: 14 amino acids. Trimming left V 4 bases short and J 3 bases short, with 13 bases between. DNA for the CDR3: TGTGCCAGCAGCTCTCCGTTTGACGGCTACGAGCAGTACTTC. It yields the protein CASSSPFDGYEQYF.

This clone was counted between two and nine times. The rearrangement links TRBV5-1 to TRBJ1-2; a possible D gene is TRBD1 (5 bases). Germline values: CDR1 SGHRS, CDR2 YFSETQ. V was clipped by 5 bases and J by 2 bases, with 10 bases between them. There are 13 residues in the CDR3. As DNA, the CDR3 is TGCGCCAGCAGAGGGGAGTCCAACTATGGCTACACCTTC. This sequence encodes CASRGESNYGYTF.

The chain is built from TRBV11-2 and TRBJ2-1, with 7 bases aligning to TRBD1. Germline assignment: CDR1 SGHAT and CDR2 FQNNGV. V lost 3 bases, J lost 7 bases, and 9 bases stayed unmatched. This CDR3 region has 15 residues. Here the CDR3 reads CASSFTGVNGNEQFF. The CDR3 DNA sequence: TGTGCCAGCAGCTTTACAGGGGTCAATGGGAATGAGCAGTTCTTC.

This clone was seen once. The chain recombines TRBV6-1 with TRBJ2-1; D may correspond to TRBD1 or TRBD2 (6 bases each). The V end was cut by 6 bases, the J end by 4 bases, with 16 bases between. This CDR3 has 15 residues. CDR1 and CDR2 from the germline V gene are MNHNS and SASEGT. The CDR3 coding sequence is TGTGCCAGCAGGGCGGGGCAGGGGACTTACAATGAGCAGTTCTTC. Translated, it gives CASRAGQGTYNEQFF.

The genes are TRBV10-3 and TRBJ1-1; the D gene is possibly TRBD1 (5 bases). CDR1 and CDR2 from the germline V gene are ENHRY and SYGVKD. Deletions cut 11 bases from V and 1 base from J, with 14 bases between. The CDR3 is made up of 13 amino acids. Here the CDR3 reads CAFKGQQNTEAFF. Here the CDR3 DNA reads TGTGCCTTCAAAGGACAACAGAACACTGAAGCTTTCTTT.

The V and J genes are TRBV30 and TRBJ1-2, with D perhaps matching TRBD1 (6 bases). The CDR3 extends over 13 amino acids. CDR1 is GTSNPN and CDR2 is SVGIG in the germline V gene (reference sequence). V was clipped by 3 bases and J by 4 bases, with 12 bases between them. The CDR3 DNA sequence: TGTGCCTGGAGGGTACAGGGAACCTATGGCTACACCTTC. Protein product: CAWRVQGTYGYTF.

The chain combines TRBV6-6 with TRBJ1-6, with 8 bases identical to TRBD1. V lost 2 bases, J lost 6 bases, and 3 bases stayed unmatched. Germline assignment: CDR1 MNHNY and CDR2 SVGAGI (reference sequence). The CDR3 length is 15 residues. The chain's CDR3 is CASSYRTGTNSPLHF. In DNA form, the CDR3 reads TGTGCCAGCAGTTACCGGACAGGGACTAATTCACCCCTCCACTTT.